This entry is about one TCR beta chain. This sample is drawn from a study of blood T cell repertoires in COVID-19. Study in general: The cDNA or gDNA used as material had been derived from T cells, B-cell-depleted T cells, or PBMCs.

This CDR3 comprises 12 residues. V dropped 8 bases and J dropped 6 bases, with 11 bases sitting between them. Germline loops: CDR1 MNHEY, CDR2 SMNVEV (reference sequence). Here immunoSEQ multiplex PCR was the method, and the copy in TCRdb shows in-frame clones only, minus some. The table has approximately 270,000 clones, around nine tenths seen once. The chain links TRBV27 to TRBJ2-1; no firm D call. The sample consisted of peripheral blood. The clonotype comes from a man aged 30 to 39 with acute or convalescent COVID-19. The CDR3 coding sequence is TGTGCCAGCGGTAGAGTCTTCAATGAGCAGTTCTTC. Amino acid sequence: CASGRVFNEQFF.